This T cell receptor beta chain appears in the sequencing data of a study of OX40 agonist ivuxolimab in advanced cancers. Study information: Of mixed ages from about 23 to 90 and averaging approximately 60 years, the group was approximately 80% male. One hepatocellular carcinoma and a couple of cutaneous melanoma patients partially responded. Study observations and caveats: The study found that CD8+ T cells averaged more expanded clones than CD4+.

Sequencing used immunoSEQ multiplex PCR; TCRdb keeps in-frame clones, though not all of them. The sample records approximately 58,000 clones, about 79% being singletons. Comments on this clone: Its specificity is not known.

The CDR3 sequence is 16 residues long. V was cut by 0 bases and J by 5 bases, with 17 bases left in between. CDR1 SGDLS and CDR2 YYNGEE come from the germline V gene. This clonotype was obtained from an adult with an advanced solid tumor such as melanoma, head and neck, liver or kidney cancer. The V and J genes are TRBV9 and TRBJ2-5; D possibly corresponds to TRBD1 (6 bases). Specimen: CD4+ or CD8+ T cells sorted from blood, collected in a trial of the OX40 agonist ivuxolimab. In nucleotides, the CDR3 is TGTGCCAGCAGCGTAGGGGGGCAGGACCGTCGGGAGACCCAGTACTTC. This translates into CASSVGGQDRRETQYF.